This is a list of T cell receptor beta chains from one sample in a study of beta chain features in type 1 diabetes. Measured with immunoSEQ multiplex PCR; TCRdb has only the in-frame clones, and not every one. The table has about 300,000 clones, 8% seen once. Sequencing was carried out using central memory CD4+ T cells from blood. These TCRs come from a woman under 30 in good health. Each CDR3 is given with its conserved first and last residue. Each record gives: V gene, D gene, J gene, clone size, CDR3 DNA, CDR3 protein. D genes are given only for firm matches. Rows give clone size only sometimes, using once, few, many, or a class for an expanded clone.

TRBV19	TRBD1	TRBJ2-3	few	TGTGCCAGTAGCGGACCGGGACAGGGGTCAGATACGCAGTATTTT	CASSGPGQGSDTQYF
TRBV5-4	NA	TRBJ1-2	few	TGTGCCAGCAGCTCCTCGGGCCTACGGTCTACTAACTATGGCTACACCTTC	CASSSSGLRSTNYGYTF
TRBV27	TRBD1	TRBJ2-1	few	TGTGCCAGCAGTTTATTTCGGCGACAGGGGGCGGATGAGCAGTTCTTC	CASSLFRRQGADEQFF
TRBV5-4	NA	TRBJ1-3	NA	TGTGCCAGCAGCTTGGATCAGGCAGGCTCTGGAAACACCATATATTTT	CASSLDQAGSGNTIYF
TRBV29-1	NA	TRBJ1-1	NA	TGCAGCGCTACGAACACTGAAGCTTTCTTT	CSATNTEAFF
TRBV9	NA	TRBJ2-3	many	TGTGCCAGCAGCCACGAGAGTACCACAGATACGCAGTATTTT	CASSHESTTDTQYF
TRBV14	NA	TRBJ1-3	few	TGTGCCAGCAGACGGGGCACCGGAAACACCATATATTTT	CASRRGTGNTIYF
TRBV2	TRBD2	TRBJ2-1	NA	TGTGCCAGCAGCGGGACTAGCGGGAGGGACAATGAGCAGTTCTTC	CASSGTSGRDNEQFF
TRBV18	TRBD1	TRBJ1-2	few	TGTGCCAGCTCACTCCCCGGGACAGGGACCTATGGCTACACCTTC	CASSLPGTGTYGYTF
TRBV11-3	TRBD1	TRBJ2-2	few	TGTGCCAGCAGCTTGGGGACAGGGTTTTCCGGGGAGCTGTTTTTT	CASSLGTGFSGELFF
TRBV4-3	TRBD2	TRBJ2-7	few	TGCGCCAGCAGCCAACTAGCGGGAGGAGGGTTCTCCGAGCAGTACTTC	CASSQLAGGGFSEQYF
TRBV7-2	TRBD1	TRBJ2-2	NA	TGTGCCAGCAGATCTCACAGGGGGGACGACACCGGGGAGCTGTTTTTT	CASRSHRGDDTGELFF
TRBV15	NA	TRBJ1-5	few	TGTGCCACCAGCAGAGATGGCGGTGACCCCCAGCATTTT	CATSRDGGDPQHF
TRBV7-2	NA	TRBJ2-1	NA	TGTGCCAGCAGCCAGCCCGACCGTTATGAGCAGTTCTTC	CASSQPDRYEQFF
TRBV10-3	TRBD1	TRBJ1-2	few	TGTGCCATCACCGCGGGGGTCCACACAGGGGGCTATGGCTACACCTTC	CAITAGVHTGGYGYTF
TRBV5-4	TRBD1	TRBJ2-1	NA	TGTGCCAGCAGCTTACAGGGGGTGTACAATGAGCAGTTCTTC	CASSLQGVYNEQFF
TRBV6-5	NA	TRBJ1-1	many	TGTGCCAGCAGCCATCCGGGACGAGGCACTGAAGCTTTCTTT	CASSHPGRGTEAFF
TRBV10-3	NA	TRBJ1-2	many	TGTGCCATCAGTGTCGAAGAAAGGTATGGCTACACCTTC	CAISVEERYGYTF
TRBV5-1	NA	TRBJ2-3	NA	TGCGCCAGCAGCTTGGCAAAGGCAGGGCTAGATACGCAGTATTTT	CASSLAKAGLDTQYF
TRBV11-1	NA	TRBJ2-1	few	TGTGCCAGCAGCCCCCCTTCCCTTCTTAACTACAATGAGCAGTTCTTC	CASSPPSLLNYNEQFF
TRBV4-1	NA	TRBJ2-6	NA	TGCGCCAGCAGCCAACCGGGCCGAAGAGACCAACTCGGGGCCAACGTCCTGACTTTC	CASSQPGRRDQLGANVLTF